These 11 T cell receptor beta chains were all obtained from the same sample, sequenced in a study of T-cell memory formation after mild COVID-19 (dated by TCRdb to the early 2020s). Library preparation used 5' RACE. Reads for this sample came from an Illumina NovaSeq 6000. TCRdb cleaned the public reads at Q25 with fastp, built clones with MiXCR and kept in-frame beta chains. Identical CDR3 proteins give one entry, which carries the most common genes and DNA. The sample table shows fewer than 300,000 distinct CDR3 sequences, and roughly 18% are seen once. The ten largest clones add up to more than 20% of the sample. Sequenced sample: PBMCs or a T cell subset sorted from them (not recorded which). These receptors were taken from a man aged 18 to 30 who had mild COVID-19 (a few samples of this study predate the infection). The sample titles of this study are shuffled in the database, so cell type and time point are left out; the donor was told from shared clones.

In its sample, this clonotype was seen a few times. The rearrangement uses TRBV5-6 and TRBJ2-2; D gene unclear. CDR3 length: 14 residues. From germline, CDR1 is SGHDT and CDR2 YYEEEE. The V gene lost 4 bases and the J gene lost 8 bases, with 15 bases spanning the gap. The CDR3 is CASSPGSQGGELFF. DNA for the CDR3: TGTGCCAGCAGCCCAGGATCCCAAGGAGGGGAGCTGTTTTTT.

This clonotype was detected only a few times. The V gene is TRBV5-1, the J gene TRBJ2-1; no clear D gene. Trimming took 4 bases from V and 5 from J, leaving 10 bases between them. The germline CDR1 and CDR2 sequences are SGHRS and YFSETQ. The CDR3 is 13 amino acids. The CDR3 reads CASSQDMNNEQFF. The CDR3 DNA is TGCGCCAGCAGCCAAGATATGAACAATGAGCAGTTCTTC.

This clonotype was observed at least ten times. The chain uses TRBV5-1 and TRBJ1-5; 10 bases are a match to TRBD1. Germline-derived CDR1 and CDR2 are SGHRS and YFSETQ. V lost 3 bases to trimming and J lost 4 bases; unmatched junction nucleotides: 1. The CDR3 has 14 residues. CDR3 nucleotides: TGCGCCAGCAGCTCGGGACAGGGGAATCAGCCCCAGCATTTT. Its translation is CASSSGQGNQPQHF.

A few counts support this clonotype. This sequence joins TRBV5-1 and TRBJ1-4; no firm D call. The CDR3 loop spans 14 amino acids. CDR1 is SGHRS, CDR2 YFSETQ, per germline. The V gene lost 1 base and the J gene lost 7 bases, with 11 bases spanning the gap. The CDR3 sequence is CASSLNPHGEKLFF. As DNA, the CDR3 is TGCGCCAGCAGCTTGAATCCTCACGGTGAAAAACTGTTTTTT.

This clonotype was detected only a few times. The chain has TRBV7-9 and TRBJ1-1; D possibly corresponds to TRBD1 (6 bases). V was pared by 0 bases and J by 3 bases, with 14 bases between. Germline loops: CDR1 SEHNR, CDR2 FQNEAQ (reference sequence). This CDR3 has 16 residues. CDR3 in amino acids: CASSLAGGGLDTEAFF. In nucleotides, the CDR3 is TGTGCCAGCAGCTTAGCTGGGGGGGGGCTTGACACTGAAGCTTTCTTT.

The CDR3 spells CASSLGQGKWYEQYF. For the CDR3, the DNA is TGTGCCAGCAGCTTAGGACAGGGAAAATGGTACGAGCAGTACTTC. This chain connects TRBV7-2 to TRBJ2-7, with 7 bases lining up with TRBD1. The CDR3 is 15 residues long. V shed 1 base, J shed 4 bases, and the junction held 7 bases outside the gene matches. CDR1 and CDR2 (germline): SGHTA, FQGNSA.

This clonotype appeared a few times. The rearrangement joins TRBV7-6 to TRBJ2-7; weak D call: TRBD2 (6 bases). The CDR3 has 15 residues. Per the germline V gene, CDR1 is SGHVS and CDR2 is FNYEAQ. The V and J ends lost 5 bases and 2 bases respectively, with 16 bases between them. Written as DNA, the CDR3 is TGTGCCAGCAGCCAGCTCGGGGGAACGCCCTACGAGCAGTACTTC. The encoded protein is CASSQLGGTPYEQYF.

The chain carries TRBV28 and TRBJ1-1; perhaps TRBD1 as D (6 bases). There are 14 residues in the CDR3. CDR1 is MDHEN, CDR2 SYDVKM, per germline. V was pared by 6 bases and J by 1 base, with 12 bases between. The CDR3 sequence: CASRKQGTNTEAFF. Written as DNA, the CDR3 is TGTGCCAGCAGAAAGCAGGGGACGAACACTGAAGCTTTCTTT.

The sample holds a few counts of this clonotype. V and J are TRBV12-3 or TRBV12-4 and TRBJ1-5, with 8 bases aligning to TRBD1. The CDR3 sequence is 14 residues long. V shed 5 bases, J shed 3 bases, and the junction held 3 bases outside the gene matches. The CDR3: CASSRQGNNQPQHF. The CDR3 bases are TGTGCCAGCAGTCGACAGGGGAACAATCAGCCCCAGCATTTT.

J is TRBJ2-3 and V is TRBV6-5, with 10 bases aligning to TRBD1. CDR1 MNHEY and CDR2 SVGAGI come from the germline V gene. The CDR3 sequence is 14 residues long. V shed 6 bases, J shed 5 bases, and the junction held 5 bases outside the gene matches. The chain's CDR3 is CASSQTGGIDTQYF. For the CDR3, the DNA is TGTGCCAGCAGCCAGACAGGGGGCATAGATACGCAGTATTTT.

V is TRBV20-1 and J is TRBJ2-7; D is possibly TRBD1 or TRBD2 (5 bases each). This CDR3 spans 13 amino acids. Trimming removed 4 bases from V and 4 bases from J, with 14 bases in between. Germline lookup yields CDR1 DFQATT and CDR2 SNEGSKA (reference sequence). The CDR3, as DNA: TGCAGTGCTACCCGGGACGAGGGGTACGAGCAGTACGTC. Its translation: CSATRDEGYEQYV.